A single TCR beta chain is shown here with its context. Its antigen is currently not known. Base quality data are lacking; no much larger clone is found one base away. TCR CDR3 regions were amplified from genomic DNA by multiplex PCR using the deep immunoSEQ assay. Genomic DNA extracted from each cell subset was distributed evenly over all wells of several immunoSEQ 96-well plates, and each plate served as one replicate. For unsorted PBMC, each replicate PCR was loaded with approximately 320 ng genomic DNA, equivalent to 25,000 to 35,000 T cell genomes. Ten immunoSEQ deep assay plates were used to sequence unsorted PBMC genomic DNA. The purified libraries were quantified using a Qubit 3.0 fluorometer, sized with a Bioanalyzer 2100, and then quantified again using the KAPA Library Quantification kit. Each immunoSEQ 96-well plate was sequenced on its own single-read 150-cycle Illumina NextSeq 550 flow cell. Concerning the study's data processing: Because only junctional sequences without quality scores were contained in the immunoSEQ output, filtering matching that applied to full-length reads could not be performed. Sequences were annotated with PyIR, a Python wrapper for IgBLAST v1.9, using IMGT germline references to assign V/J genes and CDR3. Reads were filtered out if the reads had weak V/J assignments (E-value above 1e-6), no CDR3, stop codons, out-of-frame junctions, or ambiguous translated residues. A V3J clonotype was defined by an identical inferred V gene, J gene, and CDR3 amino acid sequence. Percentage overlap between repertoires was calculated by dividing the number of shared unique clonotypes by the size of the smaller repertoire. Richness of each repertoire was evaluated using RTK rarefaction, the Chao1 estimator, and Recon v2.1 estimates of unobserved clonotypes. TCRdb obtained this table from immuneACCESS and retained in-frame rearrangements with V and J assigned. These tables miss some clones; where compared with another copy, unresolved V genes account for less than half of the shortfall, and the remainder is unexplained. V, J and clone size are taken as reported in that table, and D and trimming were inferred from the DNA itself. For this sample there are about 470,000 clones; 70% to 80% appear just once. About 13% of the sample belongs to the ten largest clones.

According to the germline V gene, CDR1 reads MDHEN and CDR2 reads SYDVKM. A distance of 16 bases separates the germline ends of V and J, which lose 3 bases and 5 bases respectively. The CDR3 goes from the cysteine to the phenylalanine over 15 residues. This entry keeps only the CDR3 DNA: 45 bases, framed from base 1. This record belongs to a study of shared clonotypes between healthy human individuals (dated by TCRdb to 2020 to 2021). A note on the overall study: The cohort included three men and two women between 18 and 49 years of age. Libraries were prepared and TCR repertoires were sequenced by different laboratories using diverse techniques, in order to increase sequencing depth and limit assay-specific biases. To estimate repertoire size and how much clonotypes are shared between individuals, the study performed deep sequencing of blood TCR repertoires from roughly five healthy adults. Per donor, leukapheresis produced somewhere between about 0.94 and 9.5 billion PBMCs. What the work shows at the level of the full study, not this receptor alone: Sampling was limited to blood, and TCR repertoires in tissue likely differ from TCR repertoires in blood. The genetic and exposure-history diversity represented was limited by the small number of donors. Based on pairwise subsampling, the degree of clonotype sharing among donors was expected to be affected by sequencing depth.

The donors were healthy, HIV-negative adults with no recently reported acute infections or vaccinations. All donors were Caucasian adults living in Nashville, Tennessee, USA. For unsorted samples, 90 million or so PBMCs were counted, and genomic DNA was extracted using the QIAamp DNA Blood Mini kit. After blood collection by leukapheresis, PBMCs were isolated using Ficoll-Histopaque density gradient centrifugation and then cryopreserved in the vapor phase of liquid nitrogen. This TCR was sampled from a woman between 40 and 50 years old in good health. Some clones in this sample may be carry-over from other donors' samples. Sequences were obtained from PBMCs. Here the chain combines TRBV28 and TRBJ2-5; the D gene assignment is ambiguous. For the CDR3, the sequence is CASSLNHKGWETQYF. The DNA sequence follows: TGTGCCAGCAGTTTGAATCATAAGGGCTGGGAGACCCAGTACTTC.